This TCR beta chain was observed in a study of blood T cells in healthy people across ages. A second PCR of roughly 6 to 12 cycles used a sample-barcoded 5' primer and a J-beta primer mix. MiXCR, run by TCRdb on the 5' RACE reads, gives a single entry per CDR3 protein. The sample has about 780,000 distinct CDR3 sequences, around 62% seen once. Points from the study as a whole: While age rose, TCR beta diversity per million T cells dropped in a roughly linear way.

Points on this clonotype: The antigen is unknown.

The germline V and J ends were trimmed by 7 bases and 2 bases, with 17 bases remaining between them. The CDR3 totals 15 residues. Germline CDR1 reads MDHEN; CDR2 reads SYDVKM. This clonotype originated in a man between 25 and 39 years old in good health. Sequenced material: blood. The J gene is TRBJ2-5, the V gene TRBV28; D may be TRBD2 (7 bases). The CDR3 loop reads CASNGGADCQETQYF. The CDR3 region has the DNA TGTGCCAGCAATGGGGGGGCGGATTGTCAAGAGACCCAGTACTTC.